The present T cell receptor beta chain was sequenced within a study of cytomegalovirus exposure and HLA in healthy donors. V was clipped by 0 bases and J by 8 bases, with 17 bases between them. The CDR3 extends over 16 amino acids. Germline-derived CDR1 and CDR2 are SGDLS and YYNGEE. The PCR employed 60 Vbeta primers together with 13 Jbeta primers. Profiled with immunoSEQ multiplex PCR; TCRdb holds only in-frame clones, not every one. This table has 100,000 to 120,000 clones, approximately 82% appearing once. The TCR originated in a man aged 35-49 years in good health and CMV-seropositive. V usage is TRBV9 and J usage is TRBJ1-4, with D tentatively TRBD1 (6 bases). Sequenced sample: PBMCs. CDR3 residues: CASSVAAGTMGEKLFF. The CDR3 nucleotides are TGTGCCAGCAGCGTAGCCGCCGGGACAATGGGCGAAAAACTGTTTTTT.